What follows is one TCR beta chain and its context. The data are from a study of T cell responses to AZD1222 COVID-19 vaccine. The method was immunoSEQ multiplex PCR; TCRdb's version includes in-frame clones alone and lacks a portion of them. The sample holds approximately 110,000 clones, about 90% seen once. The specimen was peripheral blood, collected on day 0 of AZD1222 vaccination. This receptor was identified in an adult in good health.

CDR3 region: CASSPSQGVVSEQFF. The CDR3 coding sequence is TGTGCCAGCTCACCATCCCAGGGGGTTGTGAGTGAGCAGTTCTTC. The genes are TRBV18 and TRBJ2-1; the match to TRBD1 covers 7 bases. The J segment lost 9 bases and the V segment lost 2 bases, leaving 10 bases of the junction unmatched. CDR1 and CDR2 (germline): KGHSH, LQKENI. This CDR3 has 15 amino acids.